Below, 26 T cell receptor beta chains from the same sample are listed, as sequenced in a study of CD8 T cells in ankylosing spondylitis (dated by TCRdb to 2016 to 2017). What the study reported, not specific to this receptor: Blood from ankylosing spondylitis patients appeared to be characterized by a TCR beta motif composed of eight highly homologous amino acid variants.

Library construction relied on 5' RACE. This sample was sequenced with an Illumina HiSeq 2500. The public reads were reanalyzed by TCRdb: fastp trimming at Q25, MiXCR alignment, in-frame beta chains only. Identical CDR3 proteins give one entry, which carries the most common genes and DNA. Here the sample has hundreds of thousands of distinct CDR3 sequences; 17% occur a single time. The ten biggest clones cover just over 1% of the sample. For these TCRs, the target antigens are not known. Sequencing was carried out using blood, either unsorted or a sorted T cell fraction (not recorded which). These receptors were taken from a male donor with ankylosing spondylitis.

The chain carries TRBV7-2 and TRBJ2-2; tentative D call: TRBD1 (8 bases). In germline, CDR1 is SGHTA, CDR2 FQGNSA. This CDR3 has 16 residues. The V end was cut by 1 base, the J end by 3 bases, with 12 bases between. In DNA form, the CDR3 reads TGTGCCAGCAGCTTAGACAGGGGGGGCGACACCGGGGAGCTGTTTTTT. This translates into CASSLDRGGDTGELFF. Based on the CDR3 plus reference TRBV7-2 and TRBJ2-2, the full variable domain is GAGVSQSPSNKVTEKGKDVELRCDPISGHTALYWYRQSLGQGLEFLIYFQGNSAPDKSGLPSDRFSAERTGGSVSTLTIQRTQQEDSAVYLCASSLDRGGDTGELFFGEGSRLTVL.

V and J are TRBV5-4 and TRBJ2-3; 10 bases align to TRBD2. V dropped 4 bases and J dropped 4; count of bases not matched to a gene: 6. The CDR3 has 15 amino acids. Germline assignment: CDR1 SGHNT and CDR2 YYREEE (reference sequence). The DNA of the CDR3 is TGTGCCAGCAGCGATAAGCGGGAGGGCTCAGATACGCAGTATTTT. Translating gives CASSDKREGSDTQYF.

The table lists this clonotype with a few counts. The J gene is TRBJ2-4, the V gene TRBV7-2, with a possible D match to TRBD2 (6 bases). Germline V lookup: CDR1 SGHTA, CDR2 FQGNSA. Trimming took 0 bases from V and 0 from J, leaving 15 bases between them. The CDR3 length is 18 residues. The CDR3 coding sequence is TGTGCCAGCAGCTTAGCTCCAGGAGGGGTCGCAGCCAAAAACATTCAGTACTTC. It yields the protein CASSLAPGGVAAKNIQYF. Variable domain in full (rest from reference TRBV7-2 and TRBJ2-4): GAGVSQSPSNKVTEKGKDVELRCDPISGHTALYWYRQSLGQGLEFLIYFQGNSAPDKSGLPSDRFSAERTGGSVSTLTIQRTQQEDSAVYLCASSLAPGGVAAKNIQYFGAGTRLSVL.

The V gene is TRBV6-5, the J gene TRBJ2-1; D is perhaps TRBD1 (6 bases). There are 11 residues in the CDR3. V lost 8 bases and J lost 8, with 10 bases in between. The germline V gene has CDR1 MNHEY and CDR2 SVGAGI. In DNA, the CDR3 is TGTGCCAGCGCCAGGGGAGATGAGCAGTTCTTC. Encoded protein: CASARGDEQFF.

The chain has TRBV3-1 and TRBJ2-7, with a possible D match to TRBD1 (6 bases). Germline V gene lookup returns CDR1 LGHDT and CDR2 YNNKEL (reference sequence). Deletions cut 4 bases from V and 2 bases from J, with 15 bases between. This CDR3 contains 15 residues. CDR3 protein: CASSRLGDTAYEQYF. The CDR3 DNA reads TGTGCCAGCAGCCGTCTAGGGGACACAGCCTACGAGCAGTACTTC.

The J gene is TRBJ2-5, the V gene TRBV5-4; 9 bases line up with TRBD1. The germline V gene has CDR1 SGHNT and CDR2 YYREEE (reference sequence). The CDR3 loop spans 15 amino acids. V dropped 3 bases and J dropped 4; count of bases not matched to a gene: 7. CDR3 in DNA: TGTGCCAGCAGCTCAGGAGACAGGGGGAGAGAGACCCAGTACTTC. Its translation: CASSSGDRGRETQYF. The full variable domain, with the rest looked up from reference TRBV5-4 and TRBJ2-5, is ETGVTQSPTHLIKTRGQQVTLRCSSQSGHNTVSWYQQALGQGPQFIFQYYREEENGRGNFPPRFSGLQFPNYSSELNVNALELDDSALYLCASSSGDRGRETQYFGPGTRLLVL.

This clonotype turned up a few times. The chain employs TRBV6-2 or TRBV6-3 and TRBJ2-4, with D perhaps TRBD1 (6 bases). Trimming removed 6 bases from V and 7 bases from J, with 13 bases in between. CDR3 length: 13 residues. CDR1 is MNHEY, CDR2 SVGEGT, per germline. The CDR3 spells CASSPPQGNIQYF. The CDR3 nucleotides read TGTGCCAGCAGCCCCCCCCAGGGGAACATTCAGTACTTC.

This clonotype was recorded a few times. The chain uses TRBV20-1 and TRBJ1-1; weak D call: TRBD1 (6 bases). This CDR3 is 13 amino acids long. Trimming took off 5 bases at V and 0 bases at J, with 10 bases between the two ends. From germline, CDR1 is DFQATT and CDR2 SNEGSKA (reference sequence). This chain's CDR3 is CSALGHLNTEAFF. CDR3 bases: TGCAGTGCTCTGGGACACCTGAACACTGAAGCTTTCTTT.

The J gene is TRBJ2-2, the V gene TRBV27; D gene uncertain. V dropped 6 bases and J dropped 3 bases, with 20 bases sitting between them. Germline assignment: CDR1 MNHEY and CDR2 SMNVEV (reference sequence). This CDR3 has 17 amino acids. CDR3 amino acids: CASRPVGKSFDTGELFF. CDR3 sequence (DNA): TGTGCCAGCAGGCCCGTCGGCAAAAGTTTTGACACCGGGGAGCTGTTTTTT.

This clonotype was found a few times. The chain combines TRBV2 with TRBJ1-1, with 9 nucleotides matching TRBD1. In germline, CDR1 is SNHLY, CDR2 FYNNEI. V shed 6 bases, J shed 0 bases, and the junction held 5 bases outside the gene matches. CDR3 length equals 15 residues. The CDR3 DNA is TGTGCCAGCAGGACTAGACAGGGGGTGAACACTGAAGCTTTCTTT. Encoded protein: CASRTRQGVNTEAFF.

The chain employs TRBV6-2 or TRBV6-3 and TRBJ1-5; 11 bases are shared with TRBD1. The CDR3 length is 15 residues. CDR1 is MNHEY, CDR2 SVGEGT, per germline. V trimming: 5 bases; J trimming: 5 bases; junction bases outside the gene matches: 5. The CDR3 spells CASSSPDRGHQPQHF. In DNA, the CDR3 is TGTGCCAGCAGTAGCCCGGACAGGGGGCATCAGCCCCAGCATTTT.

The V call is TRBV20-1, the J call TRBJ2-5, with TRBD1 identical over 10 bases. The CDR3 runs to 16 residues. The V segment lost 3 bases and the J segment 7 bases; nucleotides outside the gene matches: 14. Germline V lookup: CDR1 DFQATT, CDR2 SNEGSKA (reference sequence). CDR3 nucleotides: TGCAGTGCTAGGGAGGGGGCGACAGGGGGCCATGGGACCCAGTACTTC. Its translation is CSAREGATGGHGTQYF.

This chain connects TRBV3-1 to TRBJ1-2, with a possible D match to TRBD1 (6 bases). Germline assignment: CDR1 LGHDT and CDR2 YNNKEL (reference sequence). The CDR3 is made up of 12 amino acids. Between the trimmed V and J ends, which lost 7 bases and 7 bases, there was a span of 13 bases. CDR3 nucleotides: TGTGCCAGCACCCATGGGGGCGGTGGCTACACCTTC. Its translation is CASTHGGGGYTF.

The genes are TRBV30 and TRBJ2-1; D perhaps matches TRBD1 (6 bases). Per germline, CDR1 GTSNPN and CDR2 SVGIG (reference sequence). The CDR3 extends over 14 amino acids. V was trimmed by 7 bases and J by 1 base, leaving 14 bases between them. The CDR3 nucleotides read TGTGCCTCGGGCCCAGGGACATCCTACAATGAGCAGTTCTTC. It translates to CASGPGTSYNEQFF.

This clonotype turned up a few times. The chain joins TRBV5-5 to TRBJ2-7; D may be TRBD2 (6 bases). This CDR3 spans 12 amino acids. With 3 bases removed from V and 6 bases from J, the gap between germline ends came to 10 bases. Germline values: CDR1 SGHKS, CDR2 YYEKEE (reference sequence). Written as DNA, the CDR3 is TGTGCCAGCAGCTCGGTGGGGGGCGAGCAGTACTTC. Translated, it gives CASSSVGGEQYF.

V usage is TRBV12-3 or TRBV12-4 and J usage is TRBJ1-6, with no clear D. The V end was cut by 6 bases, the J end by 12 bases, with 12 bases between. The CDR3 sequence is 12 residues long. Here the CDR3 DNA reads TGTGCCAGCAGACGAGGACCCTTACCCCTCCACTTT. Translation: CASRRGPLPLHF.

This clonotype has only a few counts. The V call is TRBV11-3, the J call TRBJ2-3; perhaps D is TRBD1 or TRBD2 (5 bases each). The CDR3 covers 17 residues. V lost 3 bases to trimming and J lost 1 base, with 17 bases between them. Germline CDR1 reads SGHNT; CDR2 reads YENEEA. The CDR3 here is CASSLGTAHRGTDTQYF. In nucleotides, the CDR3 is TGTGCCAGCAGCTTGGGGACGGCCCACCGAGGCACAGATACGCAGTATTTT. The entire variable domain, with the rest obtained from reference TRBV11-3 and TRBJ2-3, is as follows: EAGVVQSPRYKIIEKKQPVAFWCNPISGHNTLYWYLQNLGQGPELLIRYENEEAVDDSQLPKDRFSAERLKGVDSTLKIQPAELGDSAVYLCASSLGTAHRGTDTQYFGPGTRLTVL.

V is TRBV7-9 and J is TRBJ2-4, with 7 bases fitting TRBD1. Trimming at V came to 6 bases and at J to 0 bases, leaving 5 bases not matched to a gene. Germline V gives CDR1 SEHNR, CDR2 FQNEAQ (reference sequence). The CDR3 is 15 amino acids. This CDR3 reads CASSQGQLAKNIQYF. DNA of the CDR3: TGTGCCAGCAGTCAGGGACAGCTAGCCAAAAACATTCAGTACTTC.

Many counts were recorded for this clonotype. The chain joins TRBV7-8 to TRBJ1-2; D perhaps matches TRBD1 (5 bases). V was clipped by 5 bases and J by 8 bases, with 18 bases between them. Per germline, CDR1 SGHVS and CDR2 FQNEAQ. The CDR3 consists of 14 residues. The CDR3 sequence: CASSHRGGTRGYTF. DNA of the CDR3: TGTGCCAGCAGCCATCGGGGGGGGACGAGGGGCTACACCTTC.

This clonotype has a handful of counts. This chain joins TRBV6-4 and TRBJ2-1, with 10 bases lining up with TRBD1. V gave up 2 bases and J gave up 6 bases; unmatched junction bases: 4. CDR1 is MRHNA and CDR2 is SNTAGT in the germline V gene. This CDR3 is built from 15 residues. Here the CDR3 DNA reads TGTGCCAGCAGTGACGGGACAGGGGAATCCAATGAGCAGTTCTTC. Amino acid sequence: CASSDGTGESNEQFF.

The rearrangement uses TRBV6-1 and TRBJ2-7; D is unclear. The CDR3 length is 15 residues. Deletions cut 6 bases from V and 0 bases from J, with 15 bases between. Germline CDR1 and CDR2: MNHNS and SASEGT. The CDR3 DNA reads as TGTGCCAGCAGAGGCAGGCCGCAGGCCTCCTACGAGCAGTACTTC. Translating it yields CASRGRPQASYEQYF.

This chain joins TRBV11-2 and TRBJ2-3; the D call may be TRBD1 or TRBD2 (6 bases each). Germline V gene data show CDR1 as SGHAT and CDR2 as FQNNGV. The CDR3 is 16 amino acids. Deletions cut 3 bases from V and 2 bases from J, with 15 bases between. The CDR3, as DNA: TGTGCCAGCAGCTTTTCCGGGGGCTTCTCCACAGATACGCAGTATTTT. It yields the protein CASSFSGGFSTDTQYF.

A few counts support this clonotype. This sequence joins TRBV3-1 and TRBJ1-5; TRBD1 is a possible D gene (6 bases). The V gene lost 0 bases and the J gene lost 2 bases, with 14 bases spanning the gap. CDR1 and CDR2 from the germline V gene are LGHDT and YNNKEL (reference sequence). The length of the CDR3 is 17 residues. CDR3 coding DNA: TGTGCCAGCAGCCAAGATCTGACAGGAAAGGGCAATCAGCCCCAGCATTTT. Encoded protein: CASSQDLTGKGNQPQHF. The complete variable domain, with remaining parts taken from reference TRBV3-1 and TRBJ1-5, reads DTAVSQTPKYLVTQMGNDKSIKCEQNLGHDTMYWYKQDSKKFLKIMFSYNNKELIINETVPNRFSPKSPDKAHLNLHINSLELGDSAVYFCASSQDLTGKGNQPQHFGDGTRLSIL.

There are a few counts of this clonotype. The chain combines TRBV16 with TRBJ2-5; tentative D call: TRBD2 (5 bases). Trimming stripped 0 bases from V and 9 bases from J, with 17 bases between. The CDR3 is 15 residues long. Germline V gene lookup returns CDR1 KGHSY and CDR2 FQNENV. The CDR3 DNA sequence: TGTGCCAGCAGCCAATCCGTAGGAGCGGCGATTTCCCAGTACTTC. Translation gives CASSQSVGAAISQYF.

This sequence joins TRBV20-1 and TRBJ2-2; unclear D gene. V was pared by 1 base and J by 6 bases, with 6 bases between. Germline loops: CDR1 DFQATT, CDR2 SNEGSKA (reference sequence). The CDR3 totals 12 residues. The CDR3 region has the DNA TGCAGTGCTAGAGTTCGGTCCGGGGAGCTGTTTTTT. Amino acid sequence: CSARVRSGELFF.

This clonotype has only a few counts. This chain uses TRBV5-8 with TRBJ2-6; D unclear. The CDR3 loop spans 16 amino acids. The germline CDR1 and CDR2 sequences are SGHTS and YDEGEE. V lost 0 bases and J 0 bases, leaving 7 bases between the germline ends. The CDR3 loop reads CASSLGRSSGANVLTF. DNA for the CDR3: TGTGCCAGCAGCTTGGGCAGGAGCTCTGGGGCCAACGTCCTGACTTTC.